This TCR beta chain is from a study of shared clonotypes between healthy human individuals. The study's findings and limits: It was the non-shared clonotypes that had lower generation probabilities than clonotypes shared by all four donors. Sharing across several donors was seen in roughly 5% of naive CD4 clonotypes.

Sequencing used immunoSEQ multiplex PCR; TCRdb keeps in-frame clones, though not all of them. Among 1.6 million or so clones listed, around 95% were seen once. Germline-derived CDR1 and CDR2 are LGHNT and FRNRAP. The V and J ends lost 2 bases and 0 bases respectively, with 9 bases between them. The CDR3 covers 15 residues. Concerning this clone itself: Its target is not known.

Sample: naive CD4+ T cells sorted from blood. Specified subset: CD45RA+ positively selected. The clonotype comes from a man younger than 40 in good health. The chain uses TRBV12-5 and TRBJ2-3, with unresolved D. The CDR3 nucleotides are TGTGCTAGTGGTTTGTTCCCCAGTAGCACAGATACGCAGTATTTT. Its translation: CASGLFPSSTDTQYF.